The 9 T cell receptor beta chains below all came from one sample that was sequenced in a study of shared T cell receptors in the human thymus. Sequenced by immunoSEQ multiplex PCR; TCRdb stores in-frame clones only, minus some. The repertoire holds over 60,000 clones, with 90% to 95% as singletons. Sequenced sample: thymocytes. Receptors originate from a human donor.

The chain employs TRBV7-3 and TRBJ2-5; 7 positions agree with TRBD1. The CDR3 spans 16 residues. With V trimmed by 1 base and J by 1 base, 6 bases remained unmatched. Germline CDR1 SGHTA, CDR2 FQGTGA. CDR3 region: CASSLKPGGRQETQYF. The DNA for the CDR3 is TGTGCCAGCAGCTTAAAGCCAGGGGGTCGCCAAGAGACCCAGTACTTC.

The chain links TRBV28 to TRBJ1-5; possible D gene TRBD1, 5 bases. CDR1 is MDHEN, CDR2 SYDVKM, per germline. The germline V and J ends were trimmed by 3 bases and 0 bases, with 27 bases remaining between them. The CDR3 spans 21 residues. Here the CDR3 reads CASSLSGGWELQRYSNQPQHF. The CDR3, as DNA: TGTGCCAGCAGTTTGTCGGGGGGGTGGGAGCTACAGCGATATAGCAATCAGCCCCAGCATTTT.

This chain connects TRBV28 to TRBJ2-6; no reliable D call. V lost 8 bases and J 0 bases, leaving 8 bases between the germline ends. Looked up from germline, CDR1 is MDHEN and CDR2 is SYDVKM. The CDR3 has 14 residues. The CDR3 nucleotides are TGTGCCAGCCTGTCCACCTCTGGGGCCAACGTCCTGACTTTC. Translation gives CASLSTSGANVLTF. The full variable domain, completed using reference TRBV28 and TRBJ2-6, is DVKVTQSSRYLVKRTGEKVFLECVQDMDHENMFWYRQDPGLGLRLIYFSYDVKMKEKGDIPEGYSVSREKKERFSLILESASTNQTSMYLCASLSTSGANVLTFGAGSRLTVL.

The chain has TRBV4-2 and TRBJ1-2; no clear D gene. Trimming took off 0 bases at V and 1 base at J, with 18 bases between the two ends. CDR1 and CDR2 (germline): LGHNA, YNFKEQ. The CDR3 is 18 residues long. The CDR3 spells CASSQDTSSPGGNYGYTF. The CDR3 bases are TGTGCCAGCAGCCAAGATACATCGTCACCTGGAGGTAACTATGGCTACACCTTC.

The chain carries TRBV19 and TRBJ2-7, with 11 bases aligning to TRBD2. The CDR3 covers 17 residues. Germline V gene data show CDR1 as LNHDA and CDR2 as SQIVND (reference sequence). The V and J ends lost 5 bases and 0 bases, in that order; junction bases with no gene match: 9. CDR3 DNA: TGTGCCAGTAGTCTGCGACTAGCGGGGCCCCTCTCCTACGAGCAGTACTTC. Its protein is CASSLRLAGPLSYEQYF.

This chain joins TRBV7-3 and TRBJ2-5; D tentatively fits TRBD1 or TRBD2 (6 bases each). Trimming stripped 3 bases from V and 5 bases from J, with 22 bases between. This CDR3 has 17 residues. The V gene's germline CDR1 is SGHTA and CDR2 FQGTGA. The CDR3 nucleotides read TGTGCCAGCAGCTTGACCCCGAGGGGGGTAAGGGGGGAGACCCAGTACTTC. This translates into CASSLTPRGVRGETQYF.

This chain connects TRBV6-6 to TRBJ1-5; tentatively, D is TRBD1 (6 bases). Deletions cut 8 bases from V and 2 bases from J, with 13 bases between. The germline gives CDR1 MNHNY, CDR2 SVGAGI (reference sequence). This CDR3 region has 14 residues. CDR3 nucleotides: TGTGCCAGCGGATACAGGGTGGGCAATCAGCCCCAGCATTTT. Amino acid sequence: CASGYRVGNQPQHF.

The chain couples TRBV5-1 to TRBJ2-1, with 8 bases fitting TRBD2. The V gene's germline CDR1 is SGHRS and CDR2 YFSETQ. The CDR3 has 15 amino acids. The J segment lost 10 bases and the V segment lost 0 bases, leaving 9 bases of the junction unmatched. CDR3 bases: TGCGCCAGCAGCTTGGCAGAGCGGGGGCCTCGGGAGCAGTTCTTC. Amino acid sequence: CASSLAERGPREQFF.

A single count supports this clone. J is TRBJ1-5 and V is TRBV2; 8 bases fit TRBD1. CDR1 is SNHLY and CDR2 is FYNNEI in the germline V gene. The V and J ends lost 5 bases and 7 bases, in that order; junction bases with no gene match: 10. This CDR3 has 15 residues. Here the CDR3 reads CASSSRTGCYQPQHF. DNA for the CDR3: TGTGCCAGCAGTTCCCGGACAGGGTGTTACCAGCCCCAGCATTTT.